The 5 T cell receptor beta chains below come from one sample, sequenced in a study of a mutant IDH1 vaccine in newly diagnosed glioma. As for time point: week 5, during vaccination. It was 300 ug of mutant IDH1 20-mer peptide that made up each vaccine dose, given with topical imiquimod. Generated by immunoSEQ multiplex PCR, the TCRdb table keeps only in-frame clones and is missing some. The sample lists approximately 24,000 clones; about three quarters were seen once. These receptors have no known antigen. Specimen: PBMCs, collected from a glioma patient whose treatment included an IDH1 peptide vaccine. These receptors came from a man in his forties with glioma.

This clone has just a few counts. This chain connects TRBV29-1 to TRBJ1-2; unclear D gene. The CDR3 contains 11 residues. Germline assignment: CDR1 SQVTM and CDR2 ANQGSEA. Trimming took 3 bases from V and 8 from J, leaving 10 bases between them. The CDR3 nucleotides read TGCAGCGTTGATTTGGGAAAAGGCTACACCTTC. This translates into CSVDLGKGYTF.

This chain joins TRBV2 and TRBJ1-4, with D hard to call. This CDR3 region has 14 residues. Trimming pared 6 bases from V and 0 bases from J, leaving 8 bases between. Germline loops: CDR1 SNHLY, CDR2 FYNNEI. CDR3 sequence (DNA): TGTGCCAGCAGCCCAAGTGCAACTAATGAAAAACTGTTTTTT. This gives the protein CASSPSATNEKLFF.

The CDR3 sequence is CASGMREQTDTQYF. DNA of the CDR3: TGCGCCAGCGGTATGCGGGAGCAGACAGATACGCAGTATTTT. The gene calls are TRBV23-1 and TRBJ2-3, with 7 nucleotides matching TRBD2. TRBV23-1 is identified as an open reading frame with a role that is uncertain. V lost 8 bases and J lost 3; bases outside the gene matches: 8. The length of the CDR3 is 14 residues.

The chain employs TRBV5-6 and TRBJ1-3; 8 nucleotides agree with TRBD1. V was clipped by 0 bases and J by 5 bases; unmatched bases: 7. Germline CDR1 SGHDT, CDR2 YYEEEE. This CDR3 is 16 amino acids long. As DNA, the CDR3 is TGTGCCAGCAGCTTGGCCGGGACAGGAAGACGAAACACCATATATTTT. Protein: CASSLAGTGRRNTIYF.

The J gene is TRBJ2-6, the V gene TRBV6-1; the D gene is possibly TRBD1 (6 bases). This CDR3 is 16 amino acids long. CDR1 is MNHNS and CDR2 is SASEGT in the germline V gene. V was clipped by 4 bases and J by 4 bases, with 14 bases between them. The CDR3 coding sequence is TGTGCCAGCAGTGTTACAGGGTTGGCGGGGGCCAACGTCCTGACTTTC. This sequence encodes CASSVTGLAGANVLTF.